A selection of T cell receptor beta chains follows, all from one sample in a study of shared clonotypes between healthy human individuals. Clones were sequenced by immunoSEQ multiplex PCR, and TCRdb holds only the in-frame ones, with some missing. Of approximately 1.1 million clones listed, around 78% were seen once; the top ten hold 0.4% to 0.55%. Sequencing was done on a sample of memory CD4+ T cells from PBMCs. All receptors derive from a man between 18 and 35 years old in good health. Some clones in this sample may be carry-over from other donors' samples. The CDR3 runs from the conserved cysteine through the conserved F or W. D genes are given only for firm matches. Only part of the rows carry a size: once, few, many, or a class if the clone is expanded.

clone_size	d_call	v_call	j_call	cdr3_nt	cdr3_aa
NA	NA	TRBV7-2	TRBJ1-5	TGTGCCAGCAGCCCGCGACAGAGCAATCAGCCCCAGCATTTT	CASSPRQSNQPQHF
NA	TRBD2	TRBV2	TRBJ2-1	TGTGCCAGCAAATGGACTAGCGGAACTTACAATGAGCAGTTCTTC	CASKWTSGTYNEQFF
NA	NA	TRBV6-5	TRBJ1-5	TGTGCCAGCAGTCAGGATCGGAATCAGCCCCAGCATTTT	CASSQDRNQPQHF
NA	TRBD2	TRBV5-4	TRBJ2-5	TGTGCCAGCTCCACGCCGGGAGGGCCGTACTTC	CASSTPGGPYF
NA	TRBD2	TRBV7-3	TRBJ2-3	TGTGCCAGCAGCTTATTCTCGGGGGGAGATACGCAGTATTTT	CASSLFSGGDTQYF
many	TRBD1	TRBV9	TRBJ2-2	TGTGCCAGCAGCGTAGTGTCAGGGACAGCCGGGGAGCTGTTTTTT	CASSVVSGTAGELFF
NA	TRBD2	TRBV10-3	TRBJ2-1	TGTGCCATCCGGACTAGCGGGAGGAATGAGCAGTTCTTC	CAIRTSGRNEQFF
NA	TRBD1	TRBV27	TRBJ1-2	TGTGCCAGCAGTCCGGGACAGGAGGAAGGAGGGCCAAACTATGGCTACACCTTC	CASSPGQEEGGPNYGYTF
NA	TRBD2	TRBV5-6	TRBJ2-7	TGTGCCAGCAGCTTGGGTAGCGGGAGGGGAGGGTACGAGCAGTACTTC	CASSLGSGRGGYEQYF
NA	NA	TRBV11-2	TRBJ2-2	TGTGCCAGCAGCTTAACCGGGCAGAACACCGGGGAGCTGTTTTTT	CASSLTGQNTGELFF
NA	NA	TRBV25-1	TRBJ1-2	TGTGCCAGCAGTCCCAACCTAGACAGGCAGCCTCTCACCTTC	CASSPNLDRQPLTF
NA	TRBD1	TRBV9	TRBJ1-5	TGTGCCAGCAGCGCGGGGACAGGAGACTATAGCAATCAGCCCCAGCATTTT	CASSAGTGDYSNQPQHF
NA	NA	TRBV7-2	TRBJ1-1	TGTGCCAGCAGCTCCAGGGCGAGCACTGAAGCTTTCTTT	CASSSRASTEAFF
NA	TRBD2	TRBV7-3	TRBJ2-5	TGTGCCAGCAGCTTGGGACTAGCGGGAGGGTTGGGAGAGACCCAGTACTTC	CASSLGLAGGLGETQYF
NA	NA	TRBV7-6	TRBJ2-7	TGTGCCAGCAGCTTAGACTCGCGCCTTTCACACGAGCAGTACTTC	CASSLDSRLSHEQYF
NA	NA	TRBV5-4	TRBJ2-1	TGTGCCAGCAGCTTGTCGGCGGACTTCTCCTACAATGAGCAGTTCTTC	CASSLSADFSYNEQFF
once	TRBD2	TRBV18	TRBJ2-7	TGTGCCAGCTCACCACCCCAAAAGCCGGGGGGCTCCTACGAGCAGTACTTC	CASSPPQKPGGSYEQYF
NA	NA	TRBV6-5	TRBJ1-1	TGTGCCAGCGCCAACCCGAGGGGACTTAGGAAGGCTTTCTTT	CASANPRGLRKAFF
NA	NA	TRBV9	TRBJ1-2	TGTGCCAGCACCCCTGGGGGCAGGCCCAATGGCTACACCTTC	CASTPGGRPNGYTF
NA	NA	TRBV5-6	TRBJ2-6	TGTGCCAGCAGCCTCGGACTCTCTGGGGCCAACGTCCTGACTTTC	CASSLGLSGANVLTF
NA	NA	TRBV7-9	TRBJ1-5	TGTGCCAGCAGCTCCCCCGGTGTACAGGGAGGCGATCAGCCCCAGCATTTT	CASSSPGVQGGDQPQHF
once	NA	TRBV19	TRBJ1-3	TGTGCCAGTAGACCGACGGGGACGGCTGGAAACACCATATATTTT	CASRPTGTAGNTIYF
NA	NA	TRBV6-1	TRBJ2-7	TGTGCCAGCAGTGATCGGTACGAGCAGTACTTC	CASSDRYEQYF
few	NA	TRBV2	TRBJ1-1	TGTGCCAGCAGTGTTCACCATTCGAACACTGAAGCTTTCTTT	CASSVHHSNTEAFF
NA	TRBD1	TRBV28	TRBJ2-6	TGTGCCAGCAGTCCAACTTGGACAGGCCGCTCTGGGGCCAACGTCCTGACTTTC	CASSPTWTGRSGANVLTF
NA	TRBD1	TRBV7-2	TRBJ1-5	TGTGCCAGCAGCTTAGCTAGGACAGGGCATCAGCCCCAGCATTTT	CASSLARTGHQPQHF
NA	NA	TRBV21-1	TRBJ2-7	TGTGCCAGCAGAGGAACAGGGGTGTACGAGCAGTACTTC	CASRGTGVYEQYF
NA	NA	TRBV2	TRBJ2-5	TGTGCCAGCAAGGAGTGGGAGACCCAGTACTTC	CASKEWETQYF
NA	TRBD1	TRBV18	TRBJ1-2	TGTGCCAGCTCTGAGGACAGGGACTATGGCTACACCTTC	CASSEDRDYGYTF
NA	TRBD2	TRBV5-6	TRBJ2-7	TGTGCCAGCAGCTCCTGGACTAGCGGAGAGATCTACGGCAACGAGCAGTACTTC	CASSSWTSGEIYGNEQYF
NA	NA	TRBV18	TRBJ1-3	TGTGCCAGCTCACCAGGCGGTAGCTCTGGAAACACCATATATTTT	CASSPGGSSGNTIYF
NA	NA	TRBV4-2	TRBJ2-2	TGTGCCAGCAGCCAAAGCCCTCTAGGGAGGCCCTTGCTGTTTTTT	CASSQSPLGRPLLFF
NA	NA	TRBV21-1	TRBJ2-1	TGTGCCAGCAGCATACAACTAGCGGGATATGTTGGGAAGCAGTTCTTC	CASSIQLAGYVGKQFF
NA	TRBD1	TRBV7-8	TRBJ2-1	TGTGCCAGCAGCCGGGACAGGGATGAGCAGTTCTTC	CASSRDRDEQFF
NA	NA	TRBV10-1	TRBJ2-7	TGCGCCAGCAGTGATCAGCTTGTCGGCGAGCAGTACTTC	CASSDQLVGEQYF
once	NA	TRBV28	TRBJ2-7	TGTGCCAGCAGAGGGACACCTACCTACGAGCAGTACTTC	CASRGTPTYEQYF
NA	NA	TRBV28	TRBJ2-3	TGTGCCAGCAGTTTCGGAGGGCACGATACGCAGTATTTT	CASSFGGHDTQYF
many	NA	TRBV21-1	TRBJ2-7	TGTGCCAGCAGCAAAGAGCGCAACGGACGGCTTGGAGACGAGCAGTACTTC	CASSKERNGRLGDEQYF
NA	NA	TRBV6-1	TRBJ1-2	TGTGCCAGCAGGCCCGGATATGGCTACACCTTC	CASRPGYGYTF
few	TRBD1	TRBV11-2	TRBJ2-7	TGTGCCAGCAGCATAAGACAGGGGGCCTACGAGCAGTACTTC	CASSIRQGAYEQYF
few	NA	TRBV29-1	TRBJ1-1	TGCACCGCAACGGGCTCTGGTGAAGCTTTCTTT	CTATGSGEAFF